The following is a T cell receptor (beta chain) sequence with its context. The clone's antigen remains unknown. Base-call qualities are not available, and no considerably larger clone is one nucleotide away. The source of the sample is a study of blood T cell repertoires in COVID-19 (dated by TCRdb to about 2020). With respect to the entire study: Collaborator samples came from the United States, Italy and Spain and covered acute and convalescent phases of COVID-19. Where available, HLA class I and class II types were taken from metadata supplied by the sample provider and were not determined by assay-based typing. The prospective study material was composed of cDNA or gDNA derived from T cells, B-cell-depleted T cells, or PBMCs. Sample metadata almost always included a de-identified subject ID, COVID-19 status, age in years and sex. Deeply sampled blood TCRbeta repertoires from subjects exposed to, actively infected with, or recovered from COVID-19 were included in the dataset. The repertoires were made available in a free public database intended to serve as a resource for research on the immune response to SARS-CoV-2. The samples were drawn from two sources: the first 160 participants of the ongoing ImmuneRACE study, and 950 to 1,500 subjects contributed by 6 global collaborators. The paper as a whole reports these results and caveats: The quantity of clinical and demographic metadata differed by source and by participant and was supplied without curation.

The CDR3 spans 13 residues, from the cysteine through the phenylalanine. Left in the record is the CDR3 DNA by itself, 39 bases read in frame from the first base. At the junction V is shortened by 0 bases and J by 7 bases, with 9 bases in between. TCRbeta CDR3 regions were amplified from genomic DNA using the immunoSEQ Assay, a bias-controlled multiplex PCR. Concerning the study's data processing: Nucleated cell counts per sample were estimated from amplification of reference gene primers within the assay. To quantify the absolute abundance of each unique TCRbeta CDR3 rearrangement, sequence reads were collapsed and filtered. Productive Simpson clonality was computed per sample as the square root of Simpson's diversity index over productive rearrangements. TCRdb limited this immuneACCESS table to in-frame rearrangements with V and J called. A share of clones is missing; checked studies link under half to unresolved V genes, and the rest is unexplained. The V and J calls and clone size were taken over from that table, and D and trimming were inferred from the DNA. The sample includes some 250,000 clones, with 86% observed a single time. Approximately 12% of the sample goes to the ten largest clones.

One collaborating source in Seattle enrolled patients during active infection and followed them longitudinally through the course of disease. The collaborating institutions used their own protocols to collect whole blood in K2EDTA tubes. Collaborator samples were shipped for TCRbeta analysis as frozen whole blood, isolated PBMCs, or DNA extracted from either sample type. The sequence came from a woman between 25 and 40 years old with COVID-19, enrolled during active disease. Source material: peripheral blood. The chain was built from TRBV12-3 or TRBV12-4 and TRBJ1-1; TRBD1 is a possible D gene, resting on 6 matching bases. In nucleotides, the sequence is TGTGCCAGCAGTTTAGCGGGGGCGGTTGAAGCTTTCTTT. It encodes CASSLAGAVEAFF.